The rows below give T cell receptor beta chains drawn from one sample of a study of patients and donors after allogeneic stem cell transplantation. TCRdb re-derived calls from the RT-PCR reads in MiXCR, one entry per CDR3 protein. Of about a million distinct CDR3 sequences listed, more than 15% are singletons. Sequencing used blood, either unsorted or a sorted T cell fraction (not recorded which). The receptors originated from a human donor who was either an allogeneic HSCT recipient or a stem cell or donor lymphocyte infusion donor (not recorded which). It is not recorded whose cells these are; they may come from a transplant donor. Each CDR3 is given with its conserved first and last residue. D genes are given only for firm matches.

>-|TRBJ2-6|TRBV2
CASSEEQFSGANVLTF
>-|TRBJ2-1|TRBV7-9
CASSLGDGTYYNEQFF
>TRBD2|TRBJ2-5|TRBV4-1
CASSQEGAGGSQSQETQYF
>TRBD1|TRBJ2-4|TRBV27
CASSFLQGAGENIQYF
>-|TRBJ1-2|TRBV20-1
CSALDPVRGYTF
>-|TRBJ2-7|TRBV6-1
CASSLSWGSEYEQYF
>-|TRBJ1-2|TRBV7-9
CASSRGSGLANYGYTF
>TRBD1|TRBJ1-1|TRBV29-1
CSVRTGRGTEAFF
>TRBD1|TRBJ1-2|TRBV12-3/TRBV12-4
CASSPPGTANYGYTF
>TRBD2|TRBJ2-1|TRBV2
CASRGLAGGGQFF
>TRBD1|TRBJ2-1|TRBV5-1
CASSRDRVSYNEQFF
>TRBD2|TRBJ2-2|TRBV24-1
CATSPETSGNTGELFF
>-|TRBJ1-2|TRBV25-1
CAQRANYGYTF
>-|TRBJ1-2|TRBV20-1
CSASGDYGYTF
>-|TRBJ2-1|TRBV15
CATSRVAGDEQFF
>-|TRBJ2-5|TRBV4-3
CASSPYNREEETQYF
>-|TRBJ2-5|TRBV29-1
CSVEFQASWQMRTQYF
>TRBD1|TRBJ1-2|TRBV9
CASSVGGTAYGYTF
>-|TRBJ2-7|TRBV5-6
CASSLGFDEQYF
>TRBD2|TRBJ2-7|TRBV6-1
CASSSDGGGSYEQYF
>-|TRBJ1-5|TRBV15
CATSRPGGRGGLNQPQHF
>-|TRBJ2-7|TRBV29-1
CSVSTAYEQYF
>TRBD2|TRBJ2-3|TRBV7-2
CASSFRTSGVPYF
>TRBD2|TRBJ2-1|TRBV5-1
CASSAGTSGIHEQFF
>-|TRBJ2-3|TRBV12-3/TRBV12-4
CASSLTTSTDTQYF
>-|TRBJ1-3|TRBV12-3/TRBV12-4
CASSAGPISGNTIYF
>TRBD2|TRBJ2-2|TRBV20-1
CSARLAGGTGELFF
>TRBD1|TRBJ2-3|TRBV5-1
CASSLGDRGPDTQYF
>-|TRBJ2-3|TRBV19
CASSIRAIITDTQYF
>-|TRBJ2-7|TRBV12-3/TRBV12-4
CASSFKTADYEQYF
>TRBD1|TRBJ1-5|TRBV29-1
CSVGQGSNQPQHF
>TRBD1|TRBJ1-5|TRBV6-5
CASSWDRSNQPQHF
>-|TRBJ1-2|TRBV6-2/TRBV6-3
CASTRTGSHGYTF
>-|TRBJ1-1|TRBV12-3/TRBV12-4
CASSLRVGTEAFF
>TRBD2|TRBJ2-7|TRBV29-1
CSVEVAGTPYEQYF
>TRBD1|TRBJ1-6|TRBV5-1
CASSSDRGYNSPLHF
>-|TRBJ2-3|TRBV4-1
CASSHGRDTQYF
>-|TRBJ2-4|TRBV5-1
CASSLEVAGAKNIQYF
>-|TRBJ2-2|TRBV4-2
CASSQVVSGELFF
>-|TRBJ1-1|TRBV18
CASSPNRVTMNTEAFF
>-|TRBJ1-2|TRBV7-2
CASSSGRLAYGYTF
>-|TRBJ1-2|TRBV24-1
CATISHPVYGYTF
>-|TRBJ1-4|TRBV5-1
CASSLGRPGGEKLFF
>-|TRBJ2-7|TRBV5-1
CASSEIPGEQYF
>-|TRBJ2-7|TRBV27
CASSLLGNYEQYF
>-|TRBJ2-1|TRBV11-2
CASTTATTYNEQFF
>-|TRBJ1-2|TRBV5-1
CTSSLVSSAYGYTF
>-|TRBJ2-3|TRBV30
CACPRGGAGDTQYF
>TRBD2|TRBJ2-5|TRBV7-9
CASSLGGAGGHSETQYF
>-|TRBJ2-2|TRBV2
CASSEGNRAGELFF
>-|TRBJ1-6|TRBV18
CASSPLSGGDSPLHF
>-|TRBJ1-2|TRBV2
CARRRPGGYGYTF
>-|TRBJ2-3|TRBV29-1
CSVEDFRQRPGDTQYF
>-|TRBJ1-5|TRBV6-2/TRBV6-3
CASSHRTIYSNQPQHF
>-|TRBJ2-7|TRBV6-6
CASSQPNLEQYF
>-|TRBJ2-5|TRBV25-1
CASSEGQLSTQYF
>-|TRBJ2-3|TRBV4-3
CASSPGGQGRTDTQYF
>TRBD1|TRBJ1-2|TRBV7-2
CASSLETGSNYGYTF